In its sample, the clone carrying this T cell receptor beta chain was seen a few times. These data originate in a study of blood T cells in healthy people across ages. The CDR3 runs to 17 residues. The germline V gene encodes CDR1 SQVTM and CDR2 ANQGSEA. Trimming at V came to 6 bases and at J to 7 bases, leaving 19 bases not matched to a gene. A second about 7 to 12 cycle PCR used barcoded and J-beta primers. Each cDNA molecule received a tag from a template-switch adaptor that had 12 random nucleotides. TCRdb used MiXCR to reprocess the 5' RACE reads, holding one entry per CDR3 protein. The sample lists more than 550,000 distinct CDR3 sequences; 20% to 25% were seen once.

J is TRBJ2-1 and V is TRBV29-1; 9 nucleotides match TRBD2. The sequence came from a man between 65 and 85 years old in good health. Specimen: blood. CDR3 in DNA: TGCAGCGTCGTGTATTTGGCGTTAGCGGGGGTCAGTAATGAGCAGTTCTTC. It codes for CSVVYLALAGVSNEQFF.